The 18 T cell receptor beta chains given below trace back to one sample, sequenced in a study of vaccination and CD4 T cells after COVID-19. As for treatment: approximately nine-day PBMC culture with coronavirus spike peptide pools or control peptides (ViraFEST assay). Oncomine TCR Beta short-read sequencing was applied to DNA from cultured CD4+ T cells. TCRdb re-called the PCR reads through MiXCR, storing one row per CDR3 protein. The sample records some 11,000 distinct CDR3 sequences, around 73% being singletons. These receptors lack a known antigen. The sequenced sample was CD4+ T cells from blood, cultured in vitro. Receptors originate from a human donor who had recovered from COVID-19.

The chain is built from TRBV7-2 and TRBJ1-3; D not resolved. This CDR3 has 16 amino acids. Trimming removed 0 bases from V and 0 bases from J, with 9 bases in between. From germline, CDR1 is SGHTA and CDR2 FQGNSA. The CDR3: CASSLAAAGSGNTIYF. CDR3 coding DNA: TGTGCCAGCAGCTTAGCGGCGGCAGGCTCTGGAAACACCATATATTTT.

The genes are TRBV19 and TRBJ1-1; a possible D gene is TRBD1 (5 bases). Germline CDR1 reads LNHDA; CDR2 reads SQIVND (reference sequence). This CDR3 has 15 amino acids. Trimming took 6 bases from V and 6 from J, leaving 20 bases between them. The CDR3 loop reads CASRTSGAVGAEAFF. DNA of the CDR3: TGTGCCAGTAGGACCTCTGGGGCGGTCGGGGCTGAAGCTTTCTTT.

V gene TRBV28 combines with J gene TRBJ1-2, with unresolved D. With 3 bases removed from V and 5 bases from J, the gap between germline ends came to 7 bases. The CDR3 contains 12 residues. CDR1 is MDHEN and CDR2 is SYDVKM in the germline V gene. CDR3 nucleotide sequence: TGTGCCAGCAGTTTGAACCGTTATGGCTACACCTTC. It specifies CASSLNRYGYTF.

The rearrangement uses TRBV9 and TRBJ2-7, with 9 bases that match TRBD2. The CDR3 spans 15 residues. V shed 2 bases, J shed 11 bases, and the junction held 14 bases outside the gene matches. Germline V lookup: CDR1 SGDLS, CDR2 YYNGEE. CDR3 DNA: TGTGCCAGCAGCGTGGGTAGCGGGAGAGGGGGGAAGAAGTACTTC. Encoded protein: CASSVGSGRGGKKYF.

The genes are TRBV6-5 and TRBJ1-5; 7 positions match TRBD1. J lost 11 bases, V lost 4 bases, and 8 bases had no gene match. Germline V gene sequence: CDR1 MNHEY, CDR2 SVGAGI. CDR3 length equals 13 residues. The CDR3: CASSSRRGMTQHF. Written as DNA, the CDR3 is TGTGCCAGCAGTTCACGCAGGGGGATGACCCAGCATTTT.

J is TRBJ2-5 and V is TRBV20-1, with D unresolved. With 3 bases removed from V and 5 bases from J, the gap between germline ends came to 7 bases. CDR1 and CDR2 (germline): DFQATT, SNEGSKA (reference sequence). The CDR3 runs to 11 residues. The CDR3 region has the DNA TGCAGTGCTAGGGTCCGCGAGACCCAGTACTTC. Amino acids: CSARVRETQYF.

The chain joins TRBV7-6 to TRBJ1-1; no clear D. From germline, CDR1 is SGHVS and CDR2 FNYEAQ. The CDR3 has 13 amino acids. V lost 2 bases and J 0 bases, leaving 4 bases between the germline ends. The CDR3: CASSLSMNTEAFF. The DNA of the CDR3 is TGTGCCAGCAGCTTAAGTATGAACACTGAAGCTTTCTTT.

V usage is TRBV7-9 and J usage is TRBJ1-1; possibly TRBD1 for D (5 bases). CDR1 SEHNR and CDR2 FQNEAQ come from the germline V gene (reference sequence). Trimming removed 1 base at V and 10 bases at J, with 16 bases between. The CDR3 has 14 amino acids. The CDR3 loop is CASSLGAGREPAFF. In nucleotides, the CDR3 is TGTGCCAGCAGCTTAGGGGCTGGCAGGGAGCCAGCTTTCTTT.

This chain connects TRBV11-3 to TRBJ2-1; 8 nucleotides line up with TRBD2. CDR1 SGHNT and CDR2 YENEEA come from the germline V gene. The CDR3 covers 15 residues. V dropped 3 bases and J dropped 7; count of bases not matched to a gene: 8. The CDR3 here is CASSLGGRWENEQFF. DNA of the CDR3: TGTGCCAGCAGCTTGGGCGGGAGGTGGGAGAATGAGCAGTTCTTC.

The V call is TRBV20-1, the J call TRBJ1-3; a weak D match, TRBD1 (5 bases). CDR1 is DFQATT, CDR2 SNEGSKA, per germline (reference sequence). Trimming removed 3 bases from V and 0 bases from J, with 9 bases in between. CDR3 length equals 14 residues. The chain's CDR3 is CSASSQGSGNTIYF. The CDR3 DNA is TGCAGTGCTAGTAGTCAGGGCTCTGGAAACACCATATATTTT.

The CDR3 here is CASTRDRGDGYTF. As DNA, the CDR3 is TGTGCCAGTACCCGGGACAGGGGCGATGGCTACACCTTC. The rearrangement joins TRBV19 to TRBJ1-2; the match to TRBD1 covers 10 bases. Germline V CDR1 and CDR2: LNHDA, SQIVND (reference sequence). Trimming at V came to 7 bases and at J to 6 bases, leaving 5 bases not matched to a gene. The CDR3 extends over 13 amino acids. The entire variable domain, with the rest obtained from reference TRBV19 and TRBJ1-2, is as follows: DGGITQSPKYLFRKEGQNVTLSCEQNLNHDAMYWYRQDPGQGLRLIYYSQIVNDFQKGDIAEGYSVSREKKESFPLTVTSAQKNPTAFYLCASTRDRGDGYTFGSGTRLTVV.

In this sample, this clonotype turned up once. The chain recombines TRBV6-5 with TRBJ2-3, with D uncertain. Per the germline V gene, CDR1 is MNHEY and CDR2 is SVGAGI. The CDR3 consists of 17 residues. V gave up 2 bases and J gave up 0 bases, with 15 bases separating them. The CDR3: CASSYGISRPSTDTQYF. In DNA form, the CDR3 reads TGTGCCAGCAGTTACGGTATCAGCCGTCCCAGCACAGATACGCAGTATTTT.

This clonotype was picked up a small number of times. This chain connects TRBV11-2 to TRBJ2-7, with D uncertain. This CDR3 is built from 15 residues. Germline CDR1 is SGHAT and CDR2 is FQNNGV. With 2 bases removed from V and 1 base from J, the gap between germline ends came to 12 bases. CDR3 nucleotide sequence: TGTGCCAGCAGCTTAAGTGGTTTGCAGTCCTACGAGCAGTACTTC. Translated, it gives CASSLSGLQSYEQYF. Combining the CDR3 with reference TRBV11-2 and TRBJ2-7 gives the whole variable domain EAGVAQSPRYKIIEKRQSVAFWCNPISGHATLYWYQQILGQGPKLLIQFQNNGVVDDSQLPKDRFSAERLKGVDSTLKIQPAKLEDSAVYLCASSLSGLQSYEQYFGPGTRLTVT.

The chain has TRBV7-8 and TRBJ1-1, with 7 bases lining up with TRBD1. This CDR3 region has 12 residues. V trimming: 5 bases; J trimming: 10 bases; junction bases outside the gene matches: 7. Looked up from germline, CDR1 is SGHVS and CDR2 is FQNEAQ. The CDR3 protein is CASSPRQGGAFF. CDR3 in DNA: TGTGCCAGCAGCCCCAGACAGGGCGGAGCTTTCTTT. The full variable domain, rest sourced from reference TRBV7-8 and TRBJ1-1, is GAGVSQSPRYKVAKRGQDVALRCDPISGHVSLFWYQQALGQGPEFLTYFQNEAQLDKSGLPSDRFFAERPEGSVSTLKIQRTQQEDSAVYLCASSPRQGGAFFGQGTRLTVV.

V gene TRBV7-2 combines with J gene TRBJ1-6; D perhaps matches TRBD1 (6 bases). The V gene lost 5 bases and the J gene lost 7 bases, with 21 bases spanning the gap. The CDR3 is 17 amino acids. Germline CDR1 is SGHTA and CDR2 is FQGNSA. CDR3 protein: CASSISATGFGNSPLHF. CDR3 nucleotide sequence: TGTGCCAGCAGCATTTCGGCTACAGGGTTTGGGAATTCACCCCTCCACTTT.

The gene calls are TRBV7-9 and TRBJ1-1, with unresolved D. Germline V gene data show CDR1 as SEHNR and CDR2 as FQNEAQ (reference sequence). Trimming left V 2 bases short and J 5 bases short, with 12 bases between. There are 14 residues in the CDR3. CDR3 bases: TGTGCCAGCAGCTTATTAAAGGGAAGGACTGAAGCTTTCTTT. Protein: CASSLLKGRTEAFF. Together with reference TRBV7-9 and TRBJ1-1, the CDR3 gives the full variable domain: DTGVSQNPRHKITKRGQNVTFRCDPISEHNRLYWYRQTLGQGPEFLTYFQNEAQLEKSRLLSDRFSAERPKGSFSTLEIQRTEQGDSAMYLCASSLLKGRTEAFFGQGTRLTVV.

This rearrangement joins TRBV20-1 to TRBJ1-5; no definite D call. The CDR3 extends over 14 amino acids. V was pared by 0 bases and J by 0 bases, with 6 bases between. From germline, CDR1 is DFQATT and CDR2 SNEGSKA (reference sequence). The CDR3 spells CSARDRNSNQPQHF. As DNA, the CDR3 is TGCAGTGCTAGAGATCGAAATAGCAATCAGCCCCAGCATTTT.

The genes are TRBV15 and TRBJ1-5; unclear D gene. The V end lost 1 base, the J end lost 2 bases, and 12 bases lay between the germline ends. The CDR3 is made up of 16 amino acids. In germline, CDR1 is LNHNV, CDR2 YYDKDF (reference sequence). The CDR3 coding sequence is TGTGCCACCAGCAGAGGCTCGCAGACCGGCAATCAGCCCCAGCATTTT. Amino acids: CATSRGSQTGNQPQHF.